This TCR beta chain was recorded in a study of Tregs in tolerant kidney transplant recipients. General observations from the study: Biological reproducibility was not directly addressed in this study.

Remarks on this clone: What it recognizes is unknown.

Unstimulated Tregs (CD4+CD25+CD127-) and CD4+CD25- non-Tregs were sorted from PBMCs. The V gene's germline CDR1 is SGHNT and CDR2 YYREEE (reference sequence). The CDR3 totals 14 residues. The V gene end was trimmed by 6 bases and the J gene end by 0 bases; junction bases not matched to a gene: 4. The table came from immunoSEQ multiplex PCR; TCRdb's copy has only in-frame clones and leaves some out. The sample holds over 60,000 clones, around 84% seen once. This sequence joins TRBV5-4 and TRBJ1-2, with 8 bases identical to TRBD1. The clonotype was recovered from a human donor in good health. The sample was CD4+ T cells from blood. CDR3 protein: CASTYRGSNYGYTF. The CDR3 nucleotides read TGTGCCAGCACGTACAGGGGGTCTAACTATGGCTACACCTTC.